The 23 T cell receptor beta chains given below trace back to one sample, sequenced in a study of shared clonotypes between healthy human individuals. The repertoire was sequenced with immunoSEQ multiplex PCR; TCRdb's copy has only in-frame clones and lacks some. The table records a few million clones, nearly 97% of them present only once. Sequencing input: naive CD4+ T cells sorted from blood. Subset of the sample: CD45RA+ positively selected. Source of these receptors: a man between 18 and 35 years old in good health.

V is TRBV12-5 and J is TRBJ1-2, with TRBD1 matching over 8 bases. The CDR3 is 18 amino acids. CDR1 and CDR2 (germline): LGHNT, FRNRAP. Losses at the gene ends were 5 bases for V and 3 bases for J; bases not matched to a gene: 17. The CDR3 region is CASGPELPRGRRDYGYTF. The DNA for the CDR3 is TGTGCTAGTGGTCCTGAACTACCCAGGGGGCGCAGGGACTATGGCTACACCTTC.

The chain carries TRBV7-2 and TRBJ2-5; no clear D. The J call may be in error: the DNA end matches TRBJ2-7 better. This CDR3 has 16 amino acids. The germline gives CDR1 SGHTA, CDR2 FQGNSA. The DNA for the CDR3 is TGTGCCAGCAGCCCCCCCCCTTGGCAGGAATCCTACGAGCAGTACTTC. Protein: CASSPPPWQESYEQYF.

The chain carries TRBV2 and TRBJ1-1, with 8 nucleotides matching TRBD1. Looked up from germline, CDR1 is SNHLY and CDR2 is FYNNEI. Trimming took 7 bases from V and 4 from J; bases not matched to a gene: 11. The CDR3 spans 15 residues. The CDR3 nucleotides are TGTGCCAGCATTGCATTCAGGGGGCAGAGCACTGAAGCTTTCTTT. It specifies CASIAFRGQSTEAFF.

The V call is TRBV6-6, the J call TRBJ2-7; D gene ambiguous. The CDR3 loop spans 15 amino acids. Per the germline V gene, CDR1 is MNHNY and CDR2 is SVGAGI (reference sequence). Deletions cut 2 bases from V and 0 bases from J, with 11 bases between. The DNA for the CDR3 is TGTGCCAGCAGTTACCGACTCCCGAGCTCCTACGAGCAGTACTTC. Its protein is CASSYRLPSSYEQYF.

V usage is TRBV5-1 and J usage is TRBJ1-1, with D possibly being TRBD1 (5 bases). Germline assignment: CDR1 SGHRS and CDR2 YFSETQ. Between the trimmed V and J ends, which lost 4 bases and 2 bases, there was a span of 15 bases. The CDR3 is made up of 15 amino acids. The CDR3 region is CASSAGPGPNTEAFF. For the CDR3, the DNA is TGCGCCAGCAGCGCGGGTCCGGGACCCAACACTGAAGCTTTCTTT.

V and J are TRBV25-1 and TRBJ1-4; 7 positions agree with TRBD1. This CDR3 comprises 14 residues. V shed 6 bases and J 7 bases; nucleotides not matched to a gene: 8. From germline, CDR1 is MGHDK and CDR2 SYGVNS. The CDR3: CASSPPPGGEKLFF. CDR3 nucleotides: TGTGCCAGCAGCCCCCCCCCAGGGGGTGAAAAACTGTTTTTT.

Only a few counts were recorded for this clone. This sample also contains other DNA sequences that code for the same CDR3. CDR3 coding DNA: TGTGCCTGGAGCCGGGGGGCGTACGAGCAGTACTTC. Residues: CAWSRGAYEQYF. V usage is TRBV30 and J usage is TRBJ2-7; a weak D match, TRBD2 (7 bases). V was shortened by 3 bases and J by 4 bases, with 10 bases between the two germline ends. This CDR3 has 12 residues. Germline CDR1 is GTSNPN and CDR2 is SVGIG (reference sequence).

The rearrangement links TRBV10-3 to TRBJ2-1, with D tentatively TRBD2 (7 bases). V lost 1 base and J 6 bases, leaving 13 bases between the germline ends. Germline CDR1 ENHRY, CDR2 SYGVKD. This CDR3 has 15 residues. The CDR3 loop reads CAISELGGAPNEQFF. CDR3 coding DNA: TGTGCCATCAGTGAGTTGGGGGGGGCCCCCAATGAGCAGTTCTTC.

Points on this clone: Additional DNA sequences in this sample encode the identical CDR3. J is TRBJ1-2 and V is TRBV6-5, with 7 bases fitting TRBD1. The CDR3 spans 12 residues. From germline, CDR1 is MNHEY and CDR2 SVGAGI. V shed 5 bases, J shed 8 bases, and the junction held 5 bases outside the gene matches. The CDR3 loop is CASSRQGSGYTF. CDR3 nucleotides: TGTGCCAGCAGTCGACAGGGCTCGGGCTACACCTTC.

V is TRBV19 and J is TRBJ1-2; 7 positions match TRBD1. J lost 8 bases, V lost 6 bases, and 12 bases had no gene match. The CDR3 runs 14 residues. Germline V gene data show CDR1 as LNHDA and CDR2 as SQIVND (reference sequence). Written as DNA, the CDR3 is TGTGCCAGTAGGGGGACAGATCGGAGTTTGGGCTACACCTTC. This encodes CASRGTDRSLGYTF.

Here the CDR3 DNA reads TGTGCCAGTAGTATTAACAGTGCAGAATCGAACACTGAAGCTTTCTTT. Translated: CASSINSAESNTEAFF. The gene calls are TRBV19 and TRBJ1-1; no clear D gene. Germline values: CDR1 LNHDA, CDR2 SQIVND (reference sequence). Trimming cost V 3 bases and J 1 base, with 15 bases left between them. The CDR3 length is 16 residues.

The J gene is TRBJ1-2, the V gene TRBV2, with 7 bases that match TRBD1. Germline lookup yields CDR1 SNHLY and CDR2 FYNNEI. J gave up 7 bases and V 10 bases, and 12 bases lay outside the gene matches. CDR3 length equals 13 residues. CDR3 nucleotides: TGTGCCACTGACTTAACCGGGACAGCTGGCTACACCTTC. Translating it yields CATDLTGTAGYTF.

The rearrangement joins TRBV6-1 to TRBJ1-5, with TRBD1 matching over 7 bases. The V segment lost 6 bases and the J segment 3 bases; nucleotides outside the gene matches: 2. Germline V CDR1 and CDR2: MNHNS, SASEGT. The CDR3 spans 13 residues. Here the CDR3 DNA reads TGTGCCAGCAGCGGACAGGCCAATCAGCCCCAGCATTTT. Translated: CASSGQANQPQHF.

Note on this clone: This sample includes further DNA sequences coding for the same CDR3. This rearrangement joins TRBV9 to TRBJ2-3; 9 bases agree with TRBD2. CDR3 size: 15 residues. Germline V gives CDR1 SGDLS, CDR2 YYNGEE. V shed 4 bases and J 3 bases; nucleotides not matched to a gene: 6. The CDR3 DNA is TGTGCCAGCAGCTCACCGGGACTAGCTACAGATACGCAGTATTTT. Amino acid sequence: CASSSPGLATDTQYF. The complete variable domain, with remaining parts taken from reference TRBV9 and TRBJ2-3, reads DSGVTQTPKHLITATGQRVTLRCSPRSGDLSVYWYQQSLDQGLQFLIQYYNGEERAKGNILERFSAQQFPDLHSELNLSSLELGDSALYFCASSSPGLATDTQYFGPGTRLTVL.

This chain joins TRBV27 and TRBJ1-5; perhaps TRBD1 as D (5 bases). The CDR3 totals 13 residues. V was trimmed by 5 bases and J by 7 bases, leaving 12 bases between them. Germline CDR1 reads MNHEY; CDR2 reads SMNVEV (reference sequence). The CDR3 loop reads CASSTRVGQPQHF. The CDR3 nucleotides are TGTGCCAGCAGTACCAGGGTCGGGCAGCCCCAGCATTTT.

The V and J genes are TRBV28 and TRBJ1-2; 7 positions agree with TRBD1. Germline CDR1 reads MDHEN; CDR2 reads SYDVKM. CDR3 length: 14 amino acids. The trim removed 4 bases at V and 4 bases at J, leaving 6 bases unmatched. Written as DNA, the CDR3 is TGTGCCAGCAGTTCCCCGACAGGGATCTATGGCTACACCTTC. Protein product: CASSSPTGIYGYTF.

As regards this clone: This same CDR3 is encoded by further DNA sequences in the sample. CDR3 coding DNA: TGTGCCAGCAGTCCAACCGGTTATGGCTACACCTTC. Translated, it gives CASSPTGYGYTF. The chain is built from TRBV28 and TRBJ1-2; unclear D gene. Germline assignment: CDR1 MDHEN and CDR2 SYDVKM. V dropped 5 bases and J dropped 5 bases, with 9 bases sitting between them. The CDR3 is 12 residues long.

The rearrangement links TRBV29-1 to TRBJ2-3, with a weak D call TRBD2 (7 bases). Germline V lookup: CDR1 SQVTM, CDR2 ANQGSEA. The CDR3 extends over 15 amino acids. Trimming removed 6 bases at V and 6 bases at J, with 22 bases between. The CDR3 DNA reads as TGCAGCGTCCTCCCCGACGGGGGGCATGTCGATACGCAGTATTTT. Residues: CSVLPDGGHVDTQYF.

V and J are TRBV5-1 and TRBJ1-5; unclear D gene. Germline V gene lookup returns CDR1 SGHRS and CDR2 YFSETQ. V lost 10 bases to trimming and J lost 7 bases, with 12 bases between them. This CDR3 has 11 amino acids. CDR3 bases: TGCGCCCTTTTCTTGGGGCAGCCCCAGCATTTT. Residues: CALFLGQPQHF.

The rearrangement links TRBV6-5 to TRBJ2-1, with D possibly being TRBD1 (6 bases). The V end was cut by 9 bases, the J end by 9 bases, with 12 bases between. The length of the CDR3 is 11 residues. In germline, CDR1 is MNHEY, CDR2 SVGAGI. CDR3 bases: TGTGCCAGTTCAGGGGCTGGTGAGCAGTTCTTC. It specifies CASSGAGEQFF.

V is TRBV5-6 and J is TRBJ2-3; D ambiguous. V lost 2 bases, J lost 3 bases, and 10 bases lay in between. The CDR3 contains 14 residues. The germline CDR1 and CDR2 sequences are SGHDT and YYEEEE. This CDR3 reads CASSLGMGTDTQYF. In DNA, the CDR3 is TGTGCCAGCAGCTTAGGCATGGGTACAGATACGCAGTATTTT.

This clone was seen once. The CDR3 DNA reads as TGTGCCAGCAGTTTAAAGCCCGAATATGGCTACACCTTC. This encodes CASSLKPEYGYTF. The chain carries TRBV28 and TRBJ1-2; D is undetermined. From germline, CDR1 is MDHEN and CDR2 SYDVKM. V gave up 2 bases and J gave up 5 bases, with 9 bases separating them. CDR3 length equals 13 residues.

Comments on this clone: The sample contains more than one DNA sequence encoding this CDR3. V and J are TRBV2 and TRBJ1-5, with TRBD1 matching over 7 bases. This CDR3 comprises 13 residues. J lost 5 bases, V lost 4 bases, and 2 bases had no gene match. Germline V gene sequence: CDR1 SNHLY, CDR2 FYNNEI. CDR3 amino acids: CASSGQGDQPQHF. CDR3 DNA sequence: TGTGCCAGCAGTGGTCAGGGGGATCAGCCCCAGCATTTT.